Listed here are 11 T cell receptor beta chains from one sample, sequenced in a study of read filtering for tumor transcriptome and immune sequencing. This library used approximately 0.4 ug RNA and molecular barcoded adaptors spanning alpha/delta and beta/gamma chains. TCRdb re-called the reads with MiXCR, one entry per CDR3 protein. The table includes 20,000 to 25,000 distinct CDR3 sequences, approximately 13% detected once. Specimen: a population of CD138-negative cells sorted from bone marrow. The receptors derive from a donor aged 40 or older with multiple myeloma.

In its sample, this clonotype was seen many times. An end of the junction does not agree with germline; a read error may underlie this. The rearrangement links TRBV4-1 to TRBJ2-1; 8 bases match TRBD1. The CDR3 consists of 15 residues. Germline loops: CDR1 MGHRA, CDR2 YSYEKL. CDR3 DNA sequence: TGTGCCAGCAGCTATCAGGCAGGGGGCGGGAATGAGCAGTTCTTC. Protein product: CASSYQAGGGNEQFF.

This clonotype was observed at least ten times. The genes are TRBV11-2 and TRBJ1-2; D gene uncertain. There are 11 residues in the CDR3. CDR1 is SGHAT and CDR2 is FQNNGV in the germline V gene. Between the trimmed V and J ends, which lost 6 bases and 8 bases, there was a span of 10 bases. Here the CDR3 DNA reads TGTGCCAGCAGTACGGAGTTCGGCTACACCTTC. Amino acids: CASSTEFGYTF.

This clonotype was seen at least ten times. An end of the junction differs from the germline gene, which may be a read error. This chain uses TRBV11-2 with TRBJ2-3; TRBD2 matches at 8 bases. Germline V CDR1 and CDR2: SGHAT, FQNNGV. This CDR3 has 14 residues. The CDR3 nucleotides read TGTGCCAGCAGCTTAAGCGGGAGCACAGATGCGCAGTATTTT. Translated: CASSLSGSTDAQYF.

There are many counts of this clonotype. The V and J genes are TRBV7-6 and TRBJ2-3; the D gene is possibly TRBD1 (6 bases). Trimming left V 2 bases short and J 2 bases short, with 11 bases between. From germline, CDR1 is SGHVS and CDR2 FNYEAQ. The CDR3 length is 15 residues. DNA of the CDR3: TGTGCCAGCAGCTTATCCGGGACACACACAGATACGCAGTATTTT. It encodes CASSLSGTHTDTQYF. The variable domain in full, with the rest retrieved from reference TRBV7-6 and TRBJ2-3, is GAGVSQSPRYKVTKRGQDVALRCDPISGHVSLYWYRQALGQGPEFLTYFNYEAQQDKSGLPNDRFSAERPEGSISTLTIQRTEQRDSAMYRCASSLSGTHTDTQYFGPGTRLTVL.

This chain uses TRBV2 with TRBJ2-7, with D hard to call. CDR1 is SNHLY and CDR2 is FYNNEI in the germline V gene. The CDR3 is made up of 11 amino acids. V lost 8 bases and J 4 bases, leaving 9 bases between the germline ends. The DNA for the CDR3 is TGTGCCAGCCAAGAGGTGTACGAGCAGTACTTC. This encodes CASQEVYEQYF.

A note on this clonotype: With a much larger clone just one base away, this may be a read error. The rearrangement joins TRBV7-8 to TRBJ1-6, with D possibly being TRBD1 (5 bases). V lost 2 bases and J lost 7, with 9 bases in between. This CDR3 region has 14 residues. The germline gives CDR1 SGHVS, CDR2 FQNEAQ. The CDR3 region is CASSLTRGNSPLHF. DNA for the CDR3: TGTGCCAGCAGCTTAACACGGGGGAATTCACCCCTCCACTTT.

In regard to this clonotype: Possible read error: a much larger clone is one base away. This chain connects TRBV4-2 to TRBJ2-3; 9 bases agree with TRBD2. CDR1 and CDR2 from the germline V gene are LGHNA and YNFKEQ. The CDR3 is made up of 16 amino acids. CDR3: CASSQDQAGGTDTRYF. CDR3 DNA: TGTGCCAGCAGCCAAGATCAAGCGGGAGGAACAGATACGCGGTATTTT.

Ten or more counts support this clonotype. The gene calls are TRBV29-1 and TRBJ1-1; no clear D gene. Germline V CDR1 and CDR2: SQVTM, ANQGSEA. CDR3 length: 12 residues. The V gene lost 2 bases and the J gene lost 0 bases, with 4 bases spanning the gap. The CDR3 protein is CSVEIMNTEAFF. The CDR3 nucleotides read TGCAGCGTTGAAATAATGAACACTGAAGCTTTCTTT. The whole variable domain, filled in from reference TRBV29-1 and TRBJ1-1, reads SAVISQKPSRDICQRGTSLTIQCQVDSQVTMMFWYRQQPGQSLTLIATANQGSEATYESGFVIDKFPISRPNLTFSTLTVSNMSPEDSSIYLCSVEIMNTEAFFGQGTRLTVV.

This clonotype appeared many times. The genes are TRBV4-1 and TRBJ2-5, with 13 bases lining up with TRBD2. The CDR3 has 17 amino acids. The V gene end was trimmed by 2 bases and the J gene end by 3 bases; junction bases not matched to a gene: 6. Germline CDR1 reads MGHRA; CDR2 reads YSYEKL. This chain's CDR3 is CASSQTGTSGTEETQYF. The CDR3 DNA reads TGCGCCAGCAGCCAAACCGGGACTAGCGGGACCGAAGAGACCCAGTACTTC.

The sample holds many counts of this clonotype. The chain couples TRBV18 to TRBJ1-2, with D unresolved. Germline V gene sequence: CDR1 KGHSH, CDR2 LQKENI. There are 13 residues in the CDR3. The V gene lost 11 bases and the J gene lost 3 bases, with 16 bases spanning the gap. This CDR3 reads CAAGKGPDYGYTF. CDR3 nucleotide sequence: TGTGCCGCGGGGAAGGGTCCGGACTATGGCTACACCTTC.

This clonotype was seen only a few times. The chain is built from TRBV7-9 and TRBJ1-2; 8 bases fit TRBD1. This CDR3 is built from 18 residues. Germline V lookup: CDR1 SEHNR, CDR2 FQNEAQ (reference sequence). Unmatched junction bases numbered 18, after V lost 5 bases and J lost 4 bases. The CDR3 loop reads CASSGRDRRISICYGYTF. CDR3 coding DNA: TGTGCCAGCAGCGGACGGGACAGGCGGATCTCCATTTGCTATGGCTACACCTTC.